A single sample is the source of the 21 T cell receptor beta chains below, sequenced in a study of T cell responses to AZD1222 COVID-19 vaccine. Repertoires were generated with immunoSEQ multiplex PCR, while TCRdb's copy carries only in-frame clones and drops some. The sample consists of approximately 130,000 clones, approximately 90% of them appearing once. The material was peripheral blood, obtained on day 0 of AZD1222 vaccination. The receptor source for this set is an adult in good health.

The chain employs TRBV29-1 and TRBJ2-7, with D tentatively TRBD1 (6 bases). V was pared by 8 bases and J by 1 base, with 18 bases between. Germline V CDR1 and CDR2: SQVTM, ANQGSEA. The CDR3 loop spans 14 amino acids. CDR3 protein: CSFTGTRNSYEQYF. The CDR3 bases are TGCAGCTTCACCGGGACACGTAATTCCTACGAGCAGTACTTC.

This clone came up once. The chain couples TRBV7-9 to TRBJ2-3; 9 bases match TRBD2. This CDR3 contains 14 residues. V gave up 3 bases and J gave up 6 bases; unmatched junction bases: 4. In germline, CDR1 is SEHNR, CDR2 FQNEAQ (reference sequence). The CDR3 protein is CASSFTSGSDTQYF. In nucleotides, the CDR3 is TGTGCCAGCAGCTTCACTAGCGGGTCGGATACGCAGTATTTT.

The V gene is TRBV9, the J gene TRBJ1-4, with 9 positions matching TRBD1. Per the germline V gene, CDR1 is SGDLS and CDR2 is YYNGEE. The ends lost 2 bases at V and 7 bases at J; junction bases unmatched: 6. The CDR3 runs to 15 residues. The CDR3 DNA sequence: TGTGCCAGCAGCGTGGGGACAGGGAGTACTGAAAAACTGTTTTTT. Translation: CASSVGTGSTEKLFF.

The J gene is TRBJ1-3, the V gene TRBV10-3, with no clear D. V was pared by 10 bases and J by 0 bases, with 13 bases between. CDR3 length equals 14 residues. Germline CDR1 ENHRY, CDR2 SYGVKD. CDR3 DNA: TGTGCCACCCATCAGGCCCTCTCTGGAAACACCATATATTTT. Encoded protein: CATHQALSGNTIYF.

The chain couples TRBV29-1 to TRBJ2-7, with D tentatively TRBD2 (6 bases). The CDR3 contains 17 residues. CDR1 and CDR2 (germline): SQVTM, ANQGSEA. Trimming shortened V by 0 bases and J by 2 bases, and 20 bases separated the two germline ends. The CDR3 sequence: CSVEDGSGQGEAYEQYF. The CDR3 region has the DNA TGCAGCGTTGAAGATGGGAGCGGGCAGGGTGAAGCCTACGAGCAGTACTTC.

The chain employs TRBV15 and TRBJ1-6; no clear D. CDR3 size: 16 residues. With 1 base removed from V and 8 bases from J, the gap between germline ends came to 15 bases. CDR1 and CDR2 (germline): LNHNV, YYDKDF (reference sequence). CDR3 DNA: TGTGCCACCAGCAGAGGGAAGGGAGACGGAGATTCACCCCTCCACTTT. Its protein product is CATSRGKGDGDSPLHF. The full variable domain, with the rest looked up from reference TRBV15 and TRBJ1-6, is DAMVIQNPRYQVTQFGKPVTLSCSQTLNHNVMYWYQQKSSQAPKLLFHYYDKDFNNEADTPDNFQSRRPNTSFCFLDIRSPGLGDTAMYLCATSRGKGDGDSPLHFGNGTRLTVT.

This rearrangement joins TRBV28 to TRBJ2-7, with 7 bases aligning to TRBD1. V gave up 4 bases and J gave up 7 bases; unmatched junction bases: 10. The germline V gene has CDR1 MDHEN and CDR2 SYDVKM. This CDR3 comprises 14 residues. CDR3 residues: CASSSWDSLGEQYF. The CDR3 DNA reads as TGTGCCAGCAGTTCCTGGGACAGCTTGGGGGAGCAGTACTTC.

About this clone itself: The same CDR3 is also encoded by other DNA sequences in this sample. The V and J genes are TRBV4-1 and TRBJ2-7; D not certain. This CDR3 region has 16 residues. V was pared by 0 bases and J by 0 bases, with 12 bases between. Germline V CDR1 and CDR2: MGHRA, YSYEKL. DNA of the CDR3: TGCGCCAGCAGCCAAGATTTCCCGGGCAGCTCCTACGAGCAGTACTTC. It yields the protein CASSQDFPGSSYEQYF.

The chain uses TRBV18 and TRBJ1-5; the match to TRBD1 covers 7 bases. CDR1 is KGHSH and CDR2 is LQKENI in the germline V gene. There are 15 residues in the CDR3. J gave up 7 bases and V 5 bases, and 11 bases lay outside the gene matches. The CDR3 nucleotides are TGTGCCAGCTCAGCATACACAGGGGATGGGCAGCCCCAGCATTTT. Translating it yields CASSAYTGDGQPQHF.

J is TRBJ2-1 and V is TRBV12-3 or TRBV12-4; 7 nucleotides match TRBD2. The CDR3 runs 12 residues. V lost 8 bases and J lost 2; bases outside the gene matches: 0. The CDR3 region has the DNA TGTGCCAGCGGGGGGGCCTACAATGAGCAGTTCTTC. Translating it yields CASGGAYNEQFF.

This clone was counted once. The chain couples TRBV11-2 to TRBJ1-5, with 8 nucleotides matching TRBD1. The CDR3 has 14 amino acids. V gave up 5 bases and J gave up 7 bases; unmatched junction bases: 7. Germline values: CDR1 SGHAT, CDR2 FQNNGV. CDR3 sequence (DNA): TGTGCCAGCAGCCGACAGGGGTCGGGGCAGCCCCAGCATTTT. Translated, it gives CASSRQGSGQPQHF. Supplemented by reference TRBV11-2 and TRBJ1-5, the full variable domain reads EAGVAQSPRYKIIEKRQSVAFWCNPISGHATLYWYQQILGQGPKLLIQFQNNGVVDDSQLPKDRFSAERLKGVDSTLKIQPAKLEDSAVYLCASSRQGSGQPQHFGDGTRLSIL.

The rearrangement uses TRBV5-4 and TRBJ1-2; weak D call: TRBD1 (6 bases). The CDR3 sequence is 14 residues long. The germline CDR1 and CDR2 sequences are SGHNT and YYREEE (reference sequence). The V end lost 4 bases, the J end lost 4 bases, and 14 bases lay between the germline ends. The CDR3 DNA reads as TGTGCCAGCAGCCCGGGGGGGCACCTCTATGGCTACACCTTC. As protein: CASSPGGHLYGYTF.

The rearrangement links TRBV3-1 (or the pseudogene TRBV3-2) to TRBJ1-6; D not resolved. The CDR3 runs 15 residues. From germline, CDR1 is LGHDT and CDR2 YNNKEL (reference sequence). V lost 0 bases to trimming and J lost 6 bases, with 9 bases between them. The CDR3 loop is CASSQDIVGNSPLHF. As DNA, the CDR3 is TGTGCCAGCAGCCAAGATATCGTGGGTAATTCACCCCTCCACTTT.

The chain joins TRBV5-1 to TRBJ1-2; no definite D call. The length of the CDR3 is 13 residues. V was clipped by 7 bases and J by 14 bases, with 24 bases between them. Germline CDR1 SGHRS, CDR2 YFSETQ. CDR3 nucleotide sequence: TGCGCCAGCCGACAAGAGGGCTACGGGCTAGGGACCTTC. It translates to CASRQEGYGLGTF.

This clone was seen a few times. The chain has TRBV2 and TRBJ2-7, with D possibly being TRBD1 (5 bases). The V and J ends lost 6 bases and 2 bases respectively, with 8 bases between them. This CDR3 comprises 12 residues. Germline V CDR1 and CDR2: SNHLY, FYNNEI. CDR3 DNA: TGTGCCAGCAGAGGACAAACCTACGAGCAGTACTTC. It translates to CASRGQTYEQYF.

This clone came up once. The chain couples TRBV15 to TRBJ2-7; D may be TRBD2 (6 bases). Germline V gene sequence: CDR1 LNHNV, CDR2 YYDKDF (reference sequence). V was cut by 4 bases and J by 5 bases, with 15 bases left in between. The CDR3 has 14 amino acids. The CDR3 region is CATSKGLPLNEQYF. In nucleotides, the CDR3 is TGTGCCACCAGCAAGGGACTTCCCCTCAACGAGCAGTACTTC. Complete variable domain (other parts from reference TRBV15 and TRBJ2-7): DAMVIQNPRYQVTQFGKPVTLSCSQTLNHNVMYWYQQKSSQAPKLLFHYYDKDFNNEADTPDNFQSRRPNTSFCFLDIRSPGLGDTAMYLCATSKGLPLNEQYFGPGTRLTVT.

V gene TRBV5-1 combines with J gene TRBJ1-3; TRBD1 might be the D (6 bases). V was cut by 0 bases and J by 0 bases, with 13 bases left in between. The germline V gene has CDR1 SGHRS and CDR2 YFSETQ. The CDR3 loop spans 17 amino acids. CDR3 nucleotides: TGCGCCAGCAGCTTGGTACCGCCAGGGGCCTCTGGAAACACCATATATTTT. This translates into CASSLVPPGASGNTIYF.

In nucleotides, the CDR3 is TGTGCCAGCAGCCCTCAATGGGCTCGGACTGAAGCTTTCTTT. Translation gives CASSPQWARTEAFF. The chain has TRBV3-1 (or the pseudogene TRBV3-2) and TRBJ1-1; unclear D gene. Germline values: CDR1 LGHDT, CDR2 YNNKEL (reference sequence). The CDR3 length is 14 residues. The ends were cut back, 4 bases at V and 5 bases at J, with 14 bases in the middle.

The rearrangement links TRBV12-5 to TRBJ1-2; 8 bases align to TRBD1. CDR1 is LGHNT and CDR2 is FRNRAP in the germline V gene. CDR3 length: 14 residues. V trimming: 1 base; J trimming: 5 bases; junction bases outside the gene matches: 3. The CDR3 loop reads CASGLAGGRYGYTF. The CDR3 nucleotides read TGTGCTAGTGGTTTGGCAGGGGGCAGATATGGCTACACCTTC. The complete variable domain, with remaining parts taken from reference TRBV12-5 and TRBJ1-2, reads DARVTQTPRHKVTEMGQEVTMRCQPILGHNTVFWYRQTMMQGLELLAYFRNRAPLDDSGMPKDRFSAEMPDATLATLKIQPSEPRDSAVYFCASGLAGGRYGYTFGSGTRLTVV.

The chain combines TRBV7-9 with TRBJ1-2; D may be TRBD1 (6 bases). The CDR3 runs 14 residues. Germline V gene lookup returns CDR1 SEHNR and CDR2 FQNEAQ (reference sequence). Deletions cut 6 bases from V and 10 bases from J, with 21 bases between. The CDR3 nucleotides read TGTGCCAGCAGATCAGGGACATCGGCTGTGGACTACACCTTC. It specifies CASRSGTSAVDYTF.

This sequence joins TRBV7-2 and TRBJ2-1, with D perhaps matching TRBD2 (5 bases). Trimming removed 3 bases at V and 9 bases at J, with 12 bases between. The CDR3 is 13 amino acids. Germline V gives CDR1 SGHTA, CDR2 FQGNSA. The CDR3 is CASSLRTLGEQFF. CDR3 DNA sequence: TGTGCCAGCAGCTTGCGGACTCTCGGTGAGCAGTTCTTC.